The clone carrying this T cell receptor beta chain has a count of ten or more. Preparation of the TCRbeta library was carried out with unique molecular identifiers. TCRdb recomputed calls from the PCR reads with MiXCR, one row per CDR3 protein. Here the sample spans roughly 220,000 distinct CDR3 sequences, 9.7% being singletons. This sample was taken from a study of T-cell reconstitution after alpha-beta-depleted transplantation in children. This CDR3 spans 14 amino acids. The germline CDR1 and CDR2 sequences are LGHNA and YNFKEQ. The junction had 2 bases not matched to a gene; V was cut back by 1 base and J by 3 bases.

The chain recombines TRBV4-2 with TRBJ1-1; 7 bases are a match to TRBD1. This TCR was recovered from a human donor who donated a stem cell graft to a child with SCID. The sample here was PBMCs from the stem cell graft donor, taken from the stem cell graft. In DNA, the CDR3 is TGTGCCAGCAGCCAAGGAAGGGGGCACACTGAAGCTTTCTTT. It translates to CASSQGRGHTEAFF.